The 4 T cell receptor beta chains given below trace back to one sample, sequenced in a study of regulatory T cells in long-lasting Graves disease. This sample's time point: newly diagnosed GD, antithyroid drugs for less than 3 months. PBMCs provided the RNA from which the TCR library was made. The TCR beta library used iRepertoire HTBI primers with Arm-PCR amplification of CDR3. TCRdb redid the calling of the multiplex PCR reads with MiXCR, one entry per CDR3 protein. This sample carries about 440,000 distinct CDR3 sequences, about 15% of them seen once, and the ten largest clones take 16%. In addition, the sample was reused for a study of T cells in Graves' hyperthyroidism and ophthalmopathy.

Sequences were derived from peripheral blood mononuclear cells (PBMCs), sampled at new diagnosis, from a patient treated with antithyroid drugs. All receptors derive from a woman in her thirties with Graves disease.

The CDR3 sequence is CASGPTGGPYEQYF. The CDR3, as DNA: TGTGCCAGCGGCCCCACTGGAGGCCCCTACGAGCAGTACTTC. The chain recombines TRBV12-3 or TRBV12-4 with TRBJ2-7; D possibly corresponds to TRBD2 (5 bases). The V end was cut by 8 bases, the J end by 2 bases, with 16 bases between. CDR3 length: 14 amino acids.

This clonotype was observed at least ten times. The chain employs TRBV6-1 and TRBJ1-1; D is perhaps TRBD1 (5 bases). The CDR3 covers 14 residues. The V end lost 7 bases, the J end lost 1 base, and 13 bases lay between the germline ends. Germline V gene lookup returns CDR1 MNHNS and CDR2 SASEGT. The CDR3 nucleotides read TGTGCCAGCACTCGAGGGACGGCGAACACTGAAGCTTTCTTT. Protein: CASTRGTANTEAFF.

This clonotype was counted only a few times. A much larger clone differs from this one at a single base, so this may be a read error. Here the CDR3 omits its conserved ending phenylalanine or tryptophan, so a read error is the likely source. V gene TRBV12-3 or TRBV12-4 combines with J gene TRBJ1-1; the D is unclear. The CDR3 sequence is 14 residues long. V lost 6 bases and J lost 2, with 13 bases in between. The CDR3 reads CASSQQDFNTEAFL. The CDR3 DNA is TGTGCCAGCAGCCAGCAGGATTTCAACACTGAAGCTTTCCTT.

The chain combines TRBV18 with TRBJ2-3; weak D call: TRBD2 (6 bases). V was shortened by 3 bases and J by 11 bases, with 21 bases between the two germline ends. Germline loops: CDR1 KGHSH, CDR2 LQKENI. This CDR3 region has 15 residues. For the CDR3, the DNA is TGTGCCAGCTCACCCACCGGGACTGACGGAAACTGGCAGTATTTT. This codes for CASSPTGTDGNWQYF.